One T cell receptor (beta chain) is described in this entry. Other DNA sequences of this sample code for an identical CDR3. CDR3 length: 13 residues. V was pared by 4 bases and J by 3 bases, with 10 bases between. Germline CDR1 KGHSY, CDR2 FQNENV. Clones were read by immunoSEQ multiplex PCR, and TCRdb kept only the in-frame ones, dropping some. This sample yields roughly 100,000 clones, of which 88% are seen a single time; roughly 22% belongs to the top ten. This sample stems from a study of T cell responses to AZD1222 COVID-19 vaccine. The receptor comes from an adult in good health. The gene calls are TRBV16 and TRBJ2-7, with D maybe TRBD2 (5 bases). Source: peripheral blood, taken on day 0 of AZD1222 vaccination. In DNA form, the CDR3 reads TGTGCCAGCAGCCGAGGGCGGAACTACGAGCAGTACTTC. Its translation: CASSRGRNYEQYF.